These T cell receptor beta chains were read from a single sample in a study of beta chain features in type 1 diabetes. The method was immunoSEQ multiplex PCR; TCRdb's version includes in-frame clones alone and lacks a portion of them. The sample has roughly 51,000 clones, about 47% seen once. The specimen sequenced was Tregs from blood. These receptors were collected from a woman in her 40s with type 1 diabetes. Both conserved end residues are part of each CDR3. The D gene is left open where the match is weak. Clone size is stated in some rows and not others, as once, few, many or a class when expanded.

CDR3 protein: CASRPMPLSLPDTQYF
CDR3 DNA: TGTGCCAGCAGACCGATGCCCCTAAGTCTTCCAGATACGCAGTATTTT
D gene: -
V gene: TRBV27
clone size: -
J gene: TRBJ2-3

CDR3 protein: CAISKQGNTEAFF
CDR3 DNA: TGTGCCATCAGCAAACAGGGAAACACTGAAGCTTTCTTT
D gene: -
V gene: TRBV10-3
clone size: -
J gene: TRBJ1-1

CDR3 protein: CASSLSSNQPQHF
CDR3 DNA: TGTGCCAGCAGTTTATCTTCGAATCAGCCCCAGCATTTT
D gene: -
V gene: TRBV27
clone size: -
J gene: TRBJ1-5

CDR3 protein: CASSLWPQNTEAFF
CDR3 DNA: TGTGCCAGCAGTTTGTGGCCGCAGAACACTGAAGCTTTCTTT
D gene: -
V gene: TRBV28
clone size: -
J gene: TRBJ1-1

CDR3 protein: CASSQRESYNEQFF
CDR3 DNA: TGTGCCAGCAGTCAGCGGGAGTCCTACAATGAGCAGTTCTTC
D gene: TRBD2
V gene: TRBV6-1
clone size: -
J gene: TRBJ2-1

CDR3 protein: CASSDEGVSSYEQYF
CDR3 DNA: TGTGCCAGCAGTGATGAGGGGGTGAGCTCCTACGAGCAGTACTTC
D gene: -
V gene: TRBV6-1
clone size: -
J gene: TRBJ2-7

CDR3 protein: CSALLGGEAFF
CDR3 DNA: TGCAGTGCCCTCTTAGGAGGAGAAGCTTTCTTT
D gene: -
V gene: TRBV20-1
clone size: -
J gene: TRBJ1-1

CDR3 protein: CSVGIANTEAFF
CDR3 DNA: TGCAGCGTCGGTATAGCGAACACTGAAGCTTTCTTT
D gene: -
V gene: TRBV29-1
clone size: -
J gene: TRBJ1-1

CDR3 protein: CASSDSPGVGGYTF
CDR3 DNA: TGTGCCAGCAGTGACTCGCCAGGGGTCGGTGGCTACACCTTC
D gene: -
V gene: TRBV6-4
clone size: few
J gene: TRBJ1-2

CDR3 protein: CASRGRAGETQYF
CDR3 DNA: TGTGCCAGCCGGGGGAGGGCCGGAGAGACCCAGTACTTC
D gene: TRBD2
V gene: TRBV6-1
clone size: -
J gene: TRBJ2-5

CDR3 protein: CASSYGAATYEQYF
CDR3 DNA: TGTGCCAGCAGTTACGGGGCCGCCACCTACGAGCAGTACTTC
D gene: -
V gene: TRBV6-5
clone size: many
J gene: TRBJ2-7

CDR3 protein: CASSEGTGGRNYEQYF
CDR3 DNA: TGTGCCAGCAGCGAAGGGACAGGGGGGAGAAATTACGAGCAGTACTTC
D gene: TRBD1
V gene: TRBV5-6
clone size: -
J gene: TRBJ2-7

CDR3 protein: CASRYRGRAGELFF
CDR3 DNA: TGCGCCAGCCGGTACAGGGGTCGGGCCGGGGAGCTGTTTTTT
D gene: TRBD1
V gene: TRBV4-1
clone size: once
J gene: TRBJ2-2

CDR3 protein: CASSYSGGGTYEQYF
CDR3 DNA: TGTGCCAGCAGTTACTCTGGGGGCGGTACCTACGAGCAGTACTTC
D gene: -
V gene: TRBV6-5
clone size: few
J gene: TRBJ2-7

CDR3 protein: CASRRGGVETDTQYF
CDR3 DNA: TGCGCCAGCCGCCGGGGAGGGGTTGAAACAGATACACAGTATTTT
D gene: TRBD2
V gene: TRBV5-1
clone size: -
J gene: TRBJ2-3

CDR3 protein: CSARRDGYTF
CDR3 DNA: TGCAGTGCTAGACGGGATGGCTACACCTTC
D gene: -
V gene: TRBV20-1
clone size: -
J gene: TRBJ1-2

CDR3 protein: CASNSGDSYSGEQYF
CDR3 DNA: TGTGCCAGCAATTCCGGGGACTCCTACTCGGGTGAGCAGTACTTC
D gene: -
V gene: TRBV13
clone size: -
J gene: TRBJ2-7

CDR3 protein: CASTPGHSGGTEAFF
CDR3 DNA: TGCGCCAGCACCCCAGGGCACTCGGGAGGCACTGAAGCTTTCTTT
D gene: -
V gene: TRBV4-3
clone size: -
J gene: TRBJ1-1

CDR3 protein: CASSRGVDGEQFF
CDR3 DNA: TGCGCCAGCAGCAGGGGTGTAGACGGTGAGCAGTTCTTC
D gene: -
V gene: TRBV5-1
clone size: few
J gene: TRBJ2-1

CDR3 protein: CSVPGLDDNEQFF
CDR3 DNA: TGCAGCGTTCCCGGACTAGATGACAATGAGCAGTTCTTC
D gene: TRBD2
V gene: TRBV29-1
clone size: few
J gene: TRBJ2-1

CDR3 protein: CASSLWGVPSGQRTDTQYF
CDR3 DNA: TGTGCCAGCAGCTTATGGGGAGTCCCAAGCGGCCAGCGCACAGATACGCAGTATTTT
D gene: -
V gene: TRBV7-9
clone size: -
J gene: TRBJ2-3

CDR3 protein: CASTPTGRGNQPQHF
CDR3 DNA: TGTGCCAGCACCCCCACTGGGAGAGGCAATCAGCCCCAGCATTTT
D gene: -
V gene: TRBV6-5
clone size: medium-sized
J gene: TRBJ1-5

CDR3 protein: CASTALAASSQETQYF
CDR3 DNA: TGTGCCAGCACCGCACTAGCGGCCTCTTCCCAAGAGACCCAGTACTTC
D gene: TRBD2
V gene: TRBV2
clone size: -
J gene: TRBJ2-5

CDR3 protein: CASSERARGYTF
CDR3 DNA: TGTGCCAGCTCCGAGAGGGCTCGGGGCTACACCTTC
D gene: -
V gene: TRBV18
clone size: -
J gene: TRBJ1-2

CDR3 protein: CSVERWNTEAFF
CDR3 DNA: TGCAGCGTTGAGCGGTGGAACACTGAAGCTTTCTTT
D gene: -
V gene: TRBV29-1
clone size: -
J gene: TRBJ1-1

CDR3 protein: CASSGRQGQGETQYF
CDR3 DNA: TGCGCCAGCAGCGGTCGACAGGGGCAGGGGGAGACCCAGTACTTC
D gene: TRBD1
V gene: TRBV4-3
clone size: -
J gene: TRBJ2-5

CDR3 protein: CSVETAEAFF
CDR3 DNA: TGCAGCGTTGAGACAGCTGAAGCTTTCTTT
D gene: -
V gene: TRBV29-1
clone size: -
J gene: TRBJ1-1

CDR3 protein: CASSYLTGTDNTEAFF
CDR3 DNA: TGTGCCAGCAGTTACTTGACTGGGACAGACAACACTGAAGCTTTCTTT
D gene: TRBD1
V gene: TRBV6-5
clone size: -
J gene: TRBJ1-1

CDR3 protein: CASSFLGFGGEAFF
CDR3 DNA: TGTGCCAGCAGTTTTCTCGGGTTCGGGGGTGAAGCTTTCTTT
D gene: -
V gene: TRBV28
clone size: -
J gene: TRBJ1-1

CDR3 protein: CASSPPGTGSSGYTF
CDR3 DNA: TGTGCCAGCAGCCCCCCCGGGACAGGGTCGAGTGGCTACACCTTC
D gene: TRBD1
V gene: TRBV7-9
clone size: -
J gene: TRBJ1-2

CDR3 protein: CASTLRRFPGNEQFF
CDR3 DNA: TGTGCCAGCACTCTCCGTCGGTTTCCTGGCAATGAGCAGTTCTTC
D gene: -
V gene: TRBV6-5
clone size: -
J gene: TRBJ2-1

CDR3 protein: CASSVVGGAYNEQFF
CDR3 DNA: TGTGCCAGCAGCGTAGTCGGGGGGGCTTACAATGAGCAGTTCTTC
D gene: TRBD2
V gene: TRBV9
clone size: -
J gene: TRBJ2-1

CDR3 protein: CAISSLQGSEAFF
CDR3 DNA: TGTGCCATCAGTTCTTTACAGGGATCTGAAGCTTTCTTT
D gene: -
V gene: TRBV10-3
clone size: -
J gene: TRBJ1-1

CDR3 protein: CASRLDRTYEQYF
CDR3 DNA: TGTGCCAGCAGATTAGACAGGACCTACGAGCAGTACTTC
D gene: -
V gene: TRBV2
clone size: -
J gene: TRBJ2-7

CDR3 protein: CASSSYRVPYEQYF
CDR3 DNA: TGTGCCAGCAGTTCTTACAGGGTACCCTACGAGCAGTACTTC
D gene: -
V gene: TRBV28
clone size: few
J gene: TRBJ2-7

CDR3 protein: CASSYKGLGTDTQYF
CDR3 DNA: TGTGCCAGCAGTTACAAGGGACTGGGCACAGATACGCAGTATTTT
D gene: -
V gene: TRBV6-5
clone size: -
J gene: TRBJ2-3